The rows below give T cell receptor beta chains drawn from one sample of a study of molecular identifiers for immune sequencing clone quantification. TCRdb itself ran the PCR reads through MiXCR, one entry per CDR3 protein. The repertoire consists of approximately 7,800 distinct CDR3 sequences, with about a third occurring once and the leading ten covering over 6.5%. The sequenced material came from naive CD8+ T cells from blood, with Jurkat cell RNA spiked in. The receptors were sampled from a human donor in good health. Some libraries in this study had Jurkat cell RNA spiked in. Each CDR3 is given without its conserved first and last residue. Each record gives: J gene, clone size, V gene, D gene, CDR3 protein. A D gene is named only where the DNA matches it firmly. For some rows the clone size is stated as once, few or many, or as a class when expanded; others skip it.

TRBJ1-5 NA TRBV29-1 NA GSGGGNQPQH
TRBJ2-3 NA TRBV6-5 TRBD1 ASSYTKPRIRGQYTDTQY
TRBJ2-7 NA TRBV9 TRBD1 ASSVAMTGGDELY
TRBJ1-2 few TRBV29-1 TRBD1 SVPDREGYGYT
TRBJ2-1 NA TRBV4-3 TRBD2 ASSLTGGSIEQF
TRBJ1-3 few TRBV7-3 NA ASSLMGFSSGNTIY
TRBJ2-7 medium-sized TRBV28 NA ASSLENAYEQY
TRBJ1-2 few TRBV20-1 NA SAQGQYGYT
TRBJ2-5 NA TRBV6-2/TRBV6-3 NA ASSYRSSQETQY
TRBJ2-7 medium-sized TRBV7-2 TRBD1 ASSPGTGIEQY
TRBJ2-3 NA TRBV7-2 NA ASSPTDTQY
TRBJ2-5 NA TRBV12-3/TRBV12-4 NA ASSFALGETQY
TRBJ2-7 medium-sized TRBV7-2 TRBD2 ASSTGLAGGYEQY
TRBJ1-4 NA TRBV7-9 NA ASSKPGPSEGEILF